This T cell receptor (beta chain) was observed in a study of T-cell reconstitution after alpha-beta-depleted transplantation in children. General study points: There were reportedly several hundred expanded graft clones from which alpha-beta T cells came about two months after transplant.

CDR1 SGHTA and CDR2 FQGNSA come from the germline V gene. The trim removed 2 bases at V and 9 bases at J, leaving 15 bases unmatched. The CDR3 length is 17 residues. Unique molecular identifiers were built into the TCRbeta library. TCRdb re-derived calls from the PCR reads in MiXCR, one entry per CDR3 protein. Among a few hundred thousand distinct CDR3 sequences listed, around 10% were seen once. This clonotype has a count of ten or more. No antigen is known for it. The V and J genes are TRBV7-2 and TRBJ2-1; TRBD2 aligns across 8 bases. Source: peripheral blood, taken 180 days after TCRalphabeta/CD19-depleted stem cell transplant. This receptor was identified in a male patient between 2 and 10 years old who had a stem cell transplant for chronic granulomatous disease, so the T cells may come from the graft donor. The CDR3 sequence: CASSLLRGGPATGEQFF. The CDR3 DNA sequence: TGTGCCAGCAGCTTACTTCGGGGGGGGCCGGCTACCGGTGAGCAGTTCTTC.